The clone carrying this T cell receptor beta chain has ten or more counts. This record comes from a study of blood T cell repertoires in COVID-19. From germline, CDR1 is SNHLY and CDR2 FYNNEI. CDR3 length equals 17 residues. V was clipped by 2 bases and J by 4 bases, with 20 bases between them. Clones were sequenced by immunoSEQ multiplex PCR, and TCRdb holds only the in-frame ones, with some missing. The data contain approximately 70,000 clones, about four fifths of them singletons. The receptor comes from a woman of 80 years or more with acute or convalescent COVID-19. The gene calls are TRBV2 and TRBJ1-2; D gene uncertain. Sequencing input: peripheral blood. CDR3: CASSEIPTQSTLYGYTF. The DNA of the CDR3 is TGTGCCAGCAGTGAAATCCCAACTCAATCAACCCTCTATGGCTACACCTTC.